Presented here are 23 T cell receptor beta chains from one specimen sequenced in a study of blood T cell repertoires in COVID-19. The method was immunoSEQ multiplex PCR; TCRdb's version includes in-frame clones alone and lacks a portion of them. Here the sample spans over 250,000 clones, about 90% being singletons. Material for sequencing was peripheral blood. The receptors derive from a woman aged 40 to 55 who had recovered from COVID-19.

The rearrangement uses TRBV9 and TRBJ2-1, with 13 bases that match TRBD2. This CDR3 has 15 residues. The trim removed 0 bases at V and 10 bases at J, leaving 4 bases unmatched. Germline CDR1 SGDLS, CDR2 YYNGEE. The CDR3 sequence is CASSVATTSGREQFF. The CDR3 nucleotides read TGTGCCAGCAGCGTAGCTACGACTAGCGGGAGGGAGCAGTTCTTC. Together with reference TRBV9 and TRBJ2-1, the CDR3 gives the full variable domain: DSGVTQTPKHLITATGQRVTLRCSPRSGDLSVYWYQQSLDQGLQFLIQYYNGEERAKGNILERFSAQQFPDLHSELNLSSLELGDSALYFCASSVATTSGREQFFGPGTRLTVL.

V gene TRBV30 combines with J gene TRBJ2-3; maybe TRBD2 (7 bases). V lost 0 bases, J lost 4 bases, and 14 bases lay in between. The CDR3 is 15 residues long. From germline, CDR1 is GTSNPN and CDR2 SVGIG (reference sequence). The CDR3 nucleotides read TGTGCCTGGAGTGTATGGAAGGGGGGGGCAGATACGCAGTATTTT. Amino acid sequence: CAWSVWKGGADTQYF.

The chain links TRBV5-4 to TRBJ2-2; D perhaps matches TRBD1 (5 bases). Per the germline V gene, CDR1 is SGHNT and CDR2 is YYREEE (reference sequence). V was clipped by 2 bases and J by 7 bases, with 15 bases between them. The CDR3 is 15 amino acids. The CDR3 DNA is TGTGCCAGCAGCTTCGTCCAGGGAAGTGGCGGGGAGCTGTTTTTT. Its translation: CASSFVQGSGGELFF.

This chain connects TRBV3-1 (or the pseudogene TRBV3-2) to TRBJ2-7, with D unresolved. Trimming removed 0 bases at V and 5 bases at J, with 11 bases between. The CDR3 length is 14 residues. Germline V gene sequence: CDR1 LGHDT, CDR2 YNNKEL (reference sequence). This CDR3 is CASSQDTLQNEQYF. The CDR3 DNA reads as TGTGCCAGCAGCCAAGATACCCTCCAGAACGAGCAGTACTTC.

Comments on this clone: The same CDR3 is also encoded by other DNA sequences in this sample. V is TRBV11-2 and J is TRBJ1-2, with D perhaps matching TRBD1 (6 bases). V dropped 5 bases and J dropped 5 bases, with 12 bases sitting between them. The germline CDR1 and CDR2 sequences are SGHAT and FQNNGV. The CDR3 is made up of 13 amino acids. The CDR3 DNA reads TGTGCCAGCAGCCGAGGACAGCTTTATGGCTACACCTTC. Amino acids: CASSRGQLYGYTF.

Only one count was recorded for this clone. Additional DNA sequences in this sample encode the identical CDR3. The CDR3 here is CASSPGGTNYGYTF. DNA for the CDR3: TGTGCCAGCTCACCAGGAGGGACCAACTATGGCTACACCTTC. This chain uses TRBV18 with TRBJ1-2, with D maybe TRBD1 (5 bases). Germline V CDR1 and CDR2: KGHSH, LQKENI. Trimming removed 2 bases at V and 2 bases at J, with 9 bases between. The CDR3 runs to 14 residues.

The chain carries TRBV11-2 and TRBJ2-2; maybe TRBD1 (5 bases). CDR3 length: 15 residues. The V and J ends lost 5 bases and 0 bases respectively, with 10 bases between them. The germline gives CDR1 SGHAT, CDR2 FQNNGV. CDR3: CASSRQLSNTGELFF. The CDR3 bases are TGTGCCAGCAGCCGACAGCTGTCGAACACCGGGGAGCTGTTTTTT.

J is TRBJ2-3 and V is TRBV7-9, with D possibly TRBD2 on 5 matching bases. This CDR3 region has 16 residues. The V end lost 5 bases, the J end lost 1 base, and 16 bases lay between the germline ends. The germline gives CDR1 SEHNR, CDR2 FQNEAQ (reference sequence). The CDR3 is CASSPRTGIRTDTQYF. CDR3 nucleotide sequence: TGTGCCAGCAGCCCTCGGACGGGAATTCGCACAGATACGCAGTATTTT.

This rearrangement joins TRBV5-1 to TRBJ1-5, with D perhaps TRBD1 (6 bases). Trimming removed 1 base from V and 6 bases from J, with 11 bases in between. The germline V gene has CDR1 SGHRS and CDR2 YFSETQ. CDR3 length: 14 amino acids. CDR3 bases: TGCGCCAGCAGCTTGAACCCAGGGGTTCAGCCCCAGCATTTT. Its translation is CASSLNPGVQPQHF.

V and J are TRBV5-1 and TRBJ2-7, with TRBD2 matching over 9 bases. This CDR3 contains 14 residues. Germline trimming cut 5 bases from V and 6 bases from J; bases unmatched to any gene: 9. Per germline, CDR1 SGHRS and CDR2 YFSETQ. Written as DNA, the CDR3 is TGCGCCAGCAGAGTGACAGTACTAGCGGGCGAGCAGTACTTC. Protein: CASRVTVLAGEQYF.

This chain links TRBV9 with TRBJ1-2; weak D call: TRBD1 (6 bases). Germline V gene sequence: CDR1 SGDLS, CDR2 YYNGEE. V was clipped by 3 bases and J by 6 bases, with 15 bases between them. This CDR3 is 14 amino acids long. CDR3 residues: CASSENRALNGYTF. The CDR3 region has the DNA TGTGCCAGCAGCGAGAACAGGGCGTTAAATGGCTACACCTTC.

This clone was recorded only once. CDR3 sequence (DNA): TGTGCCAGCAGCCTCCTCGCGGGGGGCACAGATACGCAGTATTTT. Amino acid sequence: CASSLLAGGTDTQYF. This sequence joins TRBV14 and TRBJ2-3; 7 positions agree with TRBD2. The CDR3 has 15 residues. CDR1 is SGHDN and CDR2 is FVKESK in the germline V gene. Germline trimming cut 4 bases from V and 1 base from J; bases unmatched to any gene: 5.

CDR3 in DNA: TGTGCCATCAGTGATCCAGCGGGGGGTTCCTACGAGCAGTACTTC. This codes for CAISDPAGGSYEQYF. The chain employs TRBV10-3 and TRBJ2-7, with TRBD2 matching 9 bases. The V and J ends lost 3 bases and 1 base, in that order; junction bases with no gene match: 4. The CDR3 consists of 15 residues. The V gene's germline CDR1 is ENHRY and CDR2 SYGVKD.

The CDR3 protein is CASSLGQGAKNEQFF. CDR3 in DNA: TGTGCCAGCAGCTTAGGGCAGGGGGCTAAGAATGAGCAGTTCTTC. The chain has TRBV7-9 and TRBJ2-1; 8 nucleotides line up with TRBD1. The CDR3 contains 15 residues. The germline gives CDR1 SEHNR, CDR2 FQNEAQ (reference sequence). V was clipped by 1 base and J by 7 bases; unmatched bases: 6.

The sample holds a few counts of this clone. The DNA of the CDR3 is TGTGCCAGCAGCAGGGGAGCTGGCGGGGAGCTGTTTTTT. Protein sequence: CASSRGAGGELFF. This chain joins TRBV7-9 and TRBJ2-2; D may be TRBD1 or TRBD2 (5 bases each). The germline gives CDR1 SEHNR, CDR2 FQNEAQ (reference sequence). The CDR3 is 13 residues long. The V end lost 5 bases, the J end lost 7 bases, and 11 bases lay between the germline ends.

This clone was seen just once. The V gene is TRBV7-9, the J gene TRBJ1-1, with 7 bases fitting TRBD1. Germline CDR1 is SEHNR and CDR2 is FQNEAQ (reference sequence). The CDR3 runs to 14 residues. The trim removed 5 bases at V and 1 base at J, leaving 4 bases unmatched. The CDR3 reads CASSQRQGNTEAFF. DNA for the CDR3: TGTGCCAGCAGCCAGCGACAGGGGAACACTGAAGCTTTCTTT.

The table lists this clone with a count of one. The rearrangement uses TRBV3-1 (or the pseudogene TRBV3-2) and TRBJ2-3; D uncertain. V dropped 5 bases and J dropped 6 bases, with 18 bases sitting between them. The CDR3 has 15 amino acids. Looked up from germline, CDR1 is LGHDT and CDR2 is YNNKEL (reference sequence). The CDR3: CASSIKPTTPDTQYF. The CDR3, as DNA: TGTGCCAGCAGCATTAAGCCGACAACTCCGGATACGCAGTATTTT.

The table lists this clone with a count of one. The CDR3 is CAWSVTVTQETQYF. CDR3 nucleotide sequence: TGTGCCTGGAGTGTGACAGTCACTCAAGAGACCCAGTACTTC. This chain links TRBV30 with TRBJ2-5; perhaps TRBD1 as D (5 bases). V was clipped by 0 bases and J by 2 bases, with 10 bases between them. Germline values: CDR1 GTSNPN, CDR2 SVGIG (reference sequence). CDR3 length: 14 amino acids.

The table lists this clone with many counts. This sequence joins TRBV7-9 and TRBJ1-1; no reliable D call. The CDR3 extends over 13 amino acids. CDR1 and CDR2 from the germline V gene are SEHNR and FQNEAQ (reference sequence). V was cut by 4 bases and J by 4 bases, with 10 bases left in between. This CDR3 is CASSSRLPTEAFF. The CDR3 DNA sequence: TGTGCCAGCAGCTCAAGACTGCCCACTGAAGCTTTCTTT.

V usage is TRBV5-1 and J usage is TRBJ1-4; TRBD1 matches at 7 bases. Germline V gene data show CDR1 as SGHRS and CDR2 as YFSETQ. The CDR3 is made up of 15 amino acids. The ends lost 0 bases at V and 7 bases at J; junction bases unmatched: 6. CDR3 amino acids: CASSLAQGSGEKLFF. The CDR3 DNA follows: TGCGCCAGCAGCTTGGCACAGGGGTCTGGTGAAAAACTGTTTTTT.

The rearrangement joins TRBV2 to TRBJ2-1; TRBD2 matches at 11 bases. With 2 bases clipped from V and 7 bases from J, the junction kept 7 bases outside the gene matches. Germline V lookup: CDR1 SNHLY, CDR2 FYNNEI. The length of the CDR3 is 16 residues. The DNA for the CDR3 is TGTGCCAGCAGTGAAAGGGCTAGCGGGGGGTGGAATGAGCAGTTCTTC. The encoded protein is CASSERASGGWNEQFF.

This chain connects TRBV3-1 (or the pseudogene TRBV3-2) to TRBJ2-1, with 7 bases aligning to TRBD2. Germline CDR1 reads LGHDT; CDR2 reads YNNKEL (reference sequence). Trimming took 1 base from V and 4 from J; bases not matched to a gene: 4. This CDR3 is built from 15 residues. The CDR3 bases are TGTGCCAGCAGCCAAGGTGGACTAGTGTACAATGAGCAGTTCTTC. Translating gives CASSQGGLVYNEQFF.

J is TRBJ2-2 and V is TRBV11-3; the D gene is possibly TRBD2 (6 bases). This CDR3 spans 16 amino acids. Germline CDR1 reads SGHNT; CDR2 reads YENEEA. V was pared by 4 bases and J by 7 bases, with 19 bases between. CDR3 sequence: CASSSRFGETSGELFF. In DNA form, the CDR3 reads TGTGCCAGCAGCTCTCGATTCGGGGAGACTAGCGGGGAGCTGTTTTTT.